This TCR beta chain was sequenced during a study of T-cell memory formation after mild COVID-19. Study-wide results and limits: For contracting clones, CD4+ ones sat mainly in CM and EM, CD8+ in EMRA. A second wave expanding day 15 to 37 was CD4+-biased; contracting clones were balanced.

Germline V CDR1 and CDR2: SGHRS, YFSETQ. The trim removed 2 bases at V and 5 bases at J, leaving 8 bases unmatched. The CDR3 contains 15 residues. TCRdb re-analysed the 5' RACE reads in MiXCR, keeping a single row per CDR3 protein. The sample includes about 450,000 distinct CDR3 sequences, 23% seen only once; the top ten take about an eighth. Remarks on this clonotype: Its cognate antigen is unknown.

V gene TRBV5-1 combines with J gene TRBJ1-1, with TRBD1 identical over 8 bases. The sequencing sample was made of PBMCs or a T cell subset sorted from them (not recorded which). The receptor was derived from an adult woman who had mild COVID-19 (a few samples of this study predate the infection). Cell type and time point are not known. The CDR3 DNA reads TGCGCCAGCAGCTTAGGACAGGGATTGGGGACTGAAGCTTTCTTT. It specifies CASSLGQGLGTEAFF.